This T cell receptor beta chain was sequenced for a study of cytomegalovirus exposure and HLA in healthy donors. Study observations and caveats: Both high specificity and high sensitivity reportedly marked the classifier's diagnosis of cytomegalovirus status. Confirmation was obtained in vitro that a few CMV-associated chains are specific for CMV antigens. First-cohort TCR clusters were later found to tend to co-occur in the 130 or so validation repertoires.

The data were produced by immunoSEQ multiplex PCR, yet TCRdb's version contains in-frame clones alone and is incomplete. The table shows approximately 200,000 clones, with almost 90% occurring only once. With respect to this clone: What it binds is unknown.

CDR3 length: 13 amino acids. The V segment lost 5 bases and the J segment 4 bases; nucleotides outside the gene matches: 4. The germline CDR1 and CDR2 sequences are SGHTA and FQGTGA. The receptor's source is a woman aged 18-29 years in good health and CMV-seronegative. Sequenced material: PBMCs. The chain has TRBV7-3 and TRBJ2-5, with 7 positions matching TRBD2. The CDR3 loop reads CASSRGRGETQYF. Here the CDR3 DNA reads TGTGCCAGCAGCCGTGGGAGGGGAGAGACCCAGTACTTC.